One and the same sample provided the 20 T cell receptor beta chains below, sequenced in a study of shared clonotypes between healthy human individuals. The method was immunoSEQ multiplex PCR; TCRdb's version includes in-frame clones alone and lacks a portion of them. Altogether 2 million to 2.5 million clones are present, 80% to 95% being singletons, with the ten largest covering approximately 0.39%. The sequencing input was naive CD4+ T cells from PBMCs. The sample's subset: CD45RA+ positively selected. The receptors come from a man aged 18 to 30 in good health. Some clones in this sample may be carry-over from other donors' samples.

The chain couples TRBV5-1 to TRBJ1-4; D uncertain. CDR1 is SGHRS, CDR2 YFSETQ, per germline. The length of the CDR3 is 13 residues. Trimming shortened V by 1 base and J by 5 bases, and 6 bases separated the two germline ends. The CDR3 DNA reads TGCGCCAGCAGCTTGTACAGAAATGAAAAACTGTTTTTT. Translated, it gives CASSLYRNEKLFF.

The J gene is TRBJ2-7, the V gene TRBV2; 8 bases are a match to TRBD1. The CDR3 runs to 13 residues. Germline V CDR1 and CDR2: SNHLY, FYNNEI. Losses at the gene ends were 5 bases for V and 3 bases for J; bases not matched to a gene: 3. The CDR3 nucleotides are TGTGCCAGCAGTCAAACAGGGGGCTACGAGCAGTACTTC. This sequence encodes CASSQTGGYEQYF.

The V and J genes are TRBV20-1 and TRBJ2-1; no clear D. Germline V gene sequence: CDR1 DFQATT, CDR2 SNEGSKA (reference sequence). The CDR3 consists of 10 residues. Trimming removed 0 bases at V and 9 bases at J, with 3 bases between. CDR3 in amino acids: CSARDFEQFF. The CDR3 coding sequence is TGCAGTGCTAGAGATTTTGAGCAGTTCTTC.

This chain uses TRBV9 with TRBJ1-4, with 8 bases fitting TRBD1. Germline values: CDR1 SGDLS, CDR2 YYNGEE. CDR3 size: 15 residues. The J segment lost 4 bases and the V segment lost 3 bases, leaving 5 bases of the junction unmatched. The chain's CDR3 is CASSANTGGNEKLFF. As DNA, the CDR3 is TGTGCCAGCAGCGCTAACACAGGGGGTAATGAAAAACTGTTTTTT.

The V call is TRBV30, the J call TRBJ2-3; TRBD1 is a possible D gene (5 bases). The germline V gene encodes CDR1 GTSNPN and CDR2 SVGIG (reference sequence). Trimming took off 4 bases at V and 11 bases at J, with 13 bases between the two ends. The CDR3 has 11 residues. As DNA, the CDR3 is TGTGCCTGGATAAGGGGCCGAGGGCAGTATTTT. It codes for CAWIRGRGQYF.

The J gene is TRBJ2-1, the V gene TRBV5-1; 10 nucleotides align to TRBD1. The CDR3 is 16 residues long. CDR1 SGHRS and CDR2 YFSETQ come from the germline V gene. With V trimmed by 4 bases and J by 9 bases, 13 bases remained unmatched. CDR3 region: CASSPRDRGSLSEQFF. The CDR3 DNA follows: TGCGCCAGCAGCCCCCGGGACAGGGGTTCCCTATCTGAGCAGTTCTTC.

This clone was recorded only once. This chain links TRBV28 with TRBJ2-2, with TRBD1 as a possible D gene (6 bases). The CDR3 covers 13 residues. Trimming removed 4 bases at V and 8 bases at J, with 11 bases between. Germline V gives CDR1 MDHEN, CDR2 SYDVKM. In DNA form, the CDR3 reads TGTGCCAGCAGTTCCCAGGGGTTTGGGGAGCTGTTTTTT. Encoded protein: CASSSQGFGELFF.

V is TRBV4-1 and J is TRBJ1-2; D unclear. Germline CDR1 is MGHRA and CDR2 is YSYEKL. This CDR3 is 13 amino acids long. The germline V and J ends were trimmed by 3 bases and 8 bases, with 13 bases remaining between them. The CDR3, as DNA: TGCGCCAGCAGCCAGCGGGAAGAAGTCGGCTACACCTTC. Amino acids: CASSQREEVGYTF.

About this clone: The sample contains more than one DNA sequence encoding this CDR3. The chain joins TRBV11-2 to TRBJ2-7; 11 bases fit TRBD2. The V segment lost 4 bases and the J segment 2 bases; nucleotides outside the gene matches: 1. This CDR3 region has 14 residues. Germline CDR1 and CDR2: SGHAT and FQNNGV. The CDR3 spells CASSSTSGTYEQYF. CDR3 nucleotides: TGTGCCAGCAGCTCGACTAGCGGGACCTACGAGCAGTACTTC.

The chain employs TRBV5-8 and TRBJ2-5; D possibly corresponds to TRBD2 (6 bases). The CDR3 has 16 residues. Germline V CDR1 and CDR2: SGHTS, YDEGEE. Trimming took 6 bases from V and 2 from J, leaving 20 bases between them. The CDR3, as DNA: TGTGCCAGCACCTCTCTGGGGGAGGCGACTCAAGAGACCCAGTACTTC. Protein sequence: CASTSLGEATQETQYF.

V and J are TRBV10-3 and TRBJ1-3; D may be TRBD1 (5 bases). In germline, CDR1 is ENHRY, CDR2 SYGVKD. This CDR3 has 19 amino acids. The V end lost 2 bases, the J end lost 1 base, and 21 bases lay between the germline ends. DNA for the CDR3: TGTGCCATCAGTGAGCCCCACGGGACTGCTGTCTTATCTGGAAACACCATATATTTT. Its translation is CAISEPHGTAVLSGNTIYF.

About this clone: The sample has other DNA sequences that encode this CDR3 too. This chain connects TRBV2 to TRBJ1-1, with 9 bases that match TRBD1. This CDR3 region has 13 residues. Trimming cost V 6 bases and J 4 bases; bases outside gene matches: 3. Germline CDR1 and CDR2: SNHLY and FYNNEI. DNA of the CDR3: TGTGCCAGCAGGGGACAGGGAGGCACTGAAGCTTTCTTT. Its protein product is CASRGQGGTEAFF.

The gene calls are TRBV4-2 and TRBJ2-2, with a tentative D call TRBD2 (5 bases). Trimming pared 0 bases from V and 6 bases from J, leaving 20 bases between. The germline CDR1 and CDR2 sequences are LGHNA and YNFKEQ. The CDR3 has 18 amino acids. The CDR3 sequence is CASSQDTAGGIGAGELFF. In DNA form, the CDR3 reads TGTGCCAGCAGCCAAGACACCGCGGGCGGCATCGGGGCCGGGGAGCTGTTTTTT.

The chain recombines TRBV6-1 with TRBJ2-4; D is unresolved. V was pared by 1 base and J by 12 bases, with 7 bases between. CDR1 is MNHNS and CDR2 is SASEGT in the germline V gene. This CDR3 spans 11 amino acids. Here the CDR3 reads CASSEEVNQYF. The CDR3 DNA is TGTGCCAGCAGTGAAGAGGTCAATCAGTACTTC.

This clone was recorded a few times. The chain is built from TRBV2 and TRBJ1-4; no clear D. V was trimmed by 6 bases and J by 6 bases, leaving 8 bases between them. Germline V gene data show CDR1 as SNHLY and CDR2 as FYNNEI. The CDR3 loop spans 12 amino acids. CDR3 protein: CASRDVHEKLFF. Here the CDR3 DNA reads TGTGCCAGCAGAGACGTGCATGAAAAACTGTTTTTT.

The chain combines TRBV28 with TRBJ2-3, with TRBD2 as a possible D gene (5 bases). CDR3 length equals 13 residues. Trimming took 7 bases from V and 8 from J, leaving 16 bases between them. The germline gives CDR1 MDHEN, CDR2 SYDVKM. The CDR3 sequence: CASKEPLRGTQYF. The DNA for the CDR3 is TGTGCCAGCAAGGAACCTCTCCGGGGTACGCAGTATTTT.

This chain joins TRBV5-6 and TRBJ2-1; 8 bases match TRBD1. CDR3 length equals 15 residues. Trimming cost V 6 bases and J 6 bases; bases outside gene matches: 11. Germline V CDR1 and CDR2: SGHDT, YYEEEE. Written as DNA, the CDR3 is TGTGCCAGCACCCTAAGGCAGGGGGCGCGCAATGAGCAGTTCTTC. It specifies CASTLRQGARNEQFF. Looking up the rest from reference TRBV5-6 and TRBJ2-1 gives the full variable domain: DAGVTQSPTHLIKTRGQQVTLRCSPKSGHDTVSWYQQALGQGPQFIFQYYEEEERQRGNFPDRFSGHQFPNYSSELNVNALLLGDSALYLCASTLRQGARNEQFFGPGTRLTVL.

This rearrangement joins TRBV2 to TRBJ2-1, with D possibly TRBD2 on 5 matching bases. The germline CDR1 and CDR2 sequences are SNHLY and FYNNEI. The CDR3 extends over 16 amino acids. Trimming removed 6 bases at V and 1 base at J, with 16 bases between. CDR3 coding DNA: TGTGCCAGCAGGGAAATGGCCCGGGGTTCCTACAATGAGCAGTTCTTC. Encoded protein: CASREMARGSYNEQFF.

The V call is TRBV19, the J call TRBJ2-3, with TRBD2 matching over 9 bases. Germline-derived CDR1 and CDR2 are LNHDA and SQIVND (reference sequence). The CDR3 covers 19 residues. V dropped 5 bases and J dropped 0; count of bases not matched to a gene: 15. The CDR3 here is CASSLSFGGRGASTDTQYF. CDR3 sequence (DNA): TGTGCCAGTAGTCTTTCCTTTGGCGGGAGGGGCGCAAGCACAGATACGCAGTATTTT.

The rearrangement uses TRBV5-1 and TRBJ1-4; D gene uncertain. The germline gives CDR1 SGHRS, CDR2 YFSETQ. This CDR3 has 12 amino acids. The V and J ends lost 0 bases and 8 bases respectively, with 5 bases between them. CDR3 DNA: TGCGCCAGCAGCTTGGGGGCGGAAAAACTGTTTTTT. Translated: CASSLGAEKLFF.